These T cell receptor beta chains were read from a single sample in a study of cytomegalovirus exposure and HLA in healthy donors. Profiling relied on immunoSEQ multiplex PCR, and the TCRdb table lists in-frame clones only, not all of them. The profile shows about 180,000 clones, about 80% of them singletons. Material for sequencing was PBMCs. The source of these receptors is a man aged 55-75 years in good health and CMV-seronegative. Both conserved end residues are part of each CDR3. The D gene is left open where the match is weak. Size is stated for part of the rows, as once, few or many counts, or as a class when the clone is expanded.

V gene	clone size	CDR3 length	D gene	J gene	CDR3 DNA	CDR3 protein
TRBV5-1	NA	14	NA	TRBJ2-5	TGCGCCAGCAGCTTGAACAGGGTTCAAGAGACCCAGTACTTC	CASSLNRVQETQYF
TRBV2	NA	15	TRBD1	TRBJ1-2	TGTGCCAGCAGTGGTTCCCGGGACAGAGCCTATGGCTACACCTTC	CASSGSRDRAYGYTF
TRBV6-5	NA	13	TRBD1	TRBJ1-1	TGTGCCAGCAGGAGGACAGGGAGGACTGAAGCTTTCTTT	CASRRTGRTEAFF
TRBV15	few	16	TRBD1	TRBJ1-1	TGTGCCACCAGCAGATTTTCACAGGGGGCTGATACTGAAGCTTTCTTT	CATSRFSQGADTEAFF
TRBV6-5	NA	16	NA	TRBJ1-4	TGTGCCAGCAGTTACTCGAATTGGGGGCTCAATGAAAAACTGTTTTTT	CASSYSNWGLNEKLFF
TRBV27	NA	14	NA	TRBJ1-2	TGTGCCAGCAGTTTAGGGGGGAACGGCTATGGCTACACCTTC	CASSLGGNGYGYTF
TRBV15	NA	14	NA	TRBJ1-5	TGTGCCACCAGCAGGGCGGGTGCAATTCAGCCCCAGCATTTT	CATSRAGAIQPQHF
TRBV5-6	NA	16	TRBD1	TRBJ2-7	TGTGCCAGCAGCTTCCCCGGGACAGGGGGAACCTACGAGCAGTACTTC	CASSFPGTGGTYEQYF
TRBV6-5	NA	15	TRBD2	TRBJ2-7	TGTGCCAGCAGCTCTCGGACTAGCGATTCCTACGAGCAGTACTTC	CASSSRTSDSYEQYF
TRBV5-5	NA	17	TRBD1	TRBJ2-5	TGTGCCAGCAGCTACAGATCGGGACAGGGGGTCAAAGAGACCCAGTACTTC	CASSYRSGQGVKETQYF
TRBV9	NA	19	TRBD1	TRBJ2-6	TGTGCCAGCAGCGCGGGACAGGGGGCAAGGGGCTCTGGGGCCAACGTCCTGACTTTC	CASSAGQGARGSGANVLTF
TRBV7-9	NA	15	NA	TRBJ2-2	TGTGCCAGCAGCTTAGCGGGGCCGGGCACCGGGGAGCTGTTTTTT	CASSLAGPGTGELFF
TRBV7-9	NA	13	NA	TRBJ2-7	TGTGCCAGCAGCTTAAATCCCAGGTACGAGCAGTACTTC	CASSLNPRYEQYF
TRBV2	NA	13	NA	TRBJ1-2	TGTGCCAGCAGTCTCGGCGGGGTCAATGGCTACACCTTC	CASSLGGVNGYTF
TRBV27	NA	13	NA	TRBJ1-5	TGTGCCAGCACGAGGGCAAGGGGGCAGCCCCAGCATTTT	CASTRARGQPQHF
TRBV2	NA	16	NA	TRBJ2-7	TGTGCCAGCAGTGAAGCGCTTCTTGGGGCCCGCGGCGAGCAGTACTTC	CASSEALLGARGEQYF
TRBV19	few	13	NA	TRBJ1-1	TGTGCCAGTAGTATGGCGGTGAACACTGAAGCTTTCTTT	CASSMAVNTEAFF
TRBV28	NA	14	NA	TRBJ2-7	TGTGCCAGCAGTTTTGAGGGTTGGGCCTACGAGCAGTACTTC	CASSFEGWAYEQYF
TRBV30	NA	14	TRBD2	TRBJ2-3	TGTGCCTGGACTAAGACTAGCGCCACAGATACGCAGTATTTT	CAWTKTSATDTQYF
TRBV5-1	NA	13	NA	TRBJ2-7	TGCGCCAGCAGCTTGGATCCTGGGAGAGAGCAGTACTTC	CASSLDPGREQYF
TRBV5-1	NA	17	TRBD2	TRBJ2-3	TGCGCCAGCAGCTTCATACCTAGCGGGGGCAGCACAGATACGCAGTATTTT	CASSFIPSGGSTDTQYF
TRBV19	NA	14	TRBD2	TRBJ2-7	TGTGCCAGTAGTATGGGAGGGGCCCTTGGAGAGCAGTACTTC	CASSMGGALGEQYF
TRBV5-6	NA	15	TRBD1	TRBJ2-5	TGTGCCAGCAGCTTGGACAGGGGGAATTCAGAGACCCAGTACTTC	CASSLDRGNSETQYF
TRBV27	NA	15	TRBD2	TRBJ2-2	TGTGCCAGCAGCAAGACTAGCGGAGGCACCGGGGAGCTGTTTTTT	CASSKTSGGTGELFF
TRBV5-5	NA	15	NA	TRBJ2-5	TGTGCCAGCAGCTTTTCGGGCACAGGGCAAGAGACCCAGTACTTC	CASSFSGTGQETQYF
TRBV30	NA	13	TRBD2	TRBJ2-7	TGTGCCTGGAATCGGCTAGCGGGAGGCGAGCAGTACTTC	CAWNRLAGGEQYF
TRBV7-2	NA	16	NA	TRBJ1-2	TGTGCCAGCAGCCCGTCCTTGATTCGACAGTCCTATGGCTACACCTTC	CASSPSLIRQSYGYTF
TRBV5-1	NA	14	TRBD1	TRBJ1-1	TGCGCCAGCAGCTCCACAGGGGTGAACACTGAAGCTTTCTTT	CASSSTGVNTEAFF
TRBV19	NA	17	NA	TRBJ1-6	TGTGCCAGTAGCAATTTACAGGGCCACTCCTATAATTCACCCCTCCACTTT	CASSNLQGHSYNSPLHF
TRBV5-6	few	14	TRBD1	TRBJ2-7	TGTGCCAGCAGCTGGGGGACAGGGGCCTACGAGCAGTACTTC	CASSWGTGAYEQYF
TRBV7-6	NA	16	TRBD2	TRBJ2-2	TGTGCCAGCAGCGAGCTCTTAGCGGGGAGCACCGGGGAGCTGTTTTTT	CASSELLAGSTGELFF
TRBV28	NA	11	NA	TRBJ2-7	TGTGCCAGCAGTTTTAACTACGAGCAGTACTTC	CASSFNYEQYF
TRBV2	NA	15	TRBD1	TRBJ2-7	TGTGCCAGCAGGGGAACAACAGGGGTCGGAAACGAGCAGTACTTC	CASRGTTGVGNEQYF
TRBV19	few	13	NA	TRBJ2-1	TGTGCCAGTAGTATACGAGTGGACAATGAGCAGTTCTTC	CASSIRVDNEQFF
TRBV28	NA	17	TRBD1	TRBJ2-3	TGTGCCAGCAGTTTAATTTCTCGGACAGGGGCCACAGATACGCAGTATTTT	CASSLISRTGATDTQYF
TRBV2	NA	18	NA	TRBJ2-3	TGTGCCAGCAGTGAAGGGTTGACCAAAACTATAGTCACAGATACGCAGTATTTT	CASSEGLTKTIVTDTQYF
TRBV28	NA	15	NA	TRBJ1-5	TGTGCCAGCAGGGGCCGGGCAGGGAGCAATCAGCCCCAGCATTTT	CASRGRAGSNQPQHF
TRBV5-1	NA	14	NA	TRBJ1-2	TGCGCCAGCAGCTTAGGGATCGGGGACTATGGCTACACCTTC	CASSLGIGDYGYTF
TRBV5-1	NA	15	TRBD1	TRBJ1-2	TGCGCCAGCAGCTTGGAGGGACAGGGGCTCTATGGCTACACCTTC	CASSLEGQGLYGYTF
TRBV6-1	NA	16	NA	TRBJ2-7	TGTGCCAGCAGTGAAGCCCCAGTGGGACAAAACCACGAGCAGTACTTC	CASSEAPVGQNHEQYF
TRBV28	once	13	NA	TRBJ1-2	TGTGCCAGCAGTTTTGGGAGTAACTATGGCTACACCTTC	CASSFGSNYGYTF